The present T cell receptor beta chain was sequenced within a study of blood T cells in healthy people across ages. This clonotype has just a few counts. The authors ran a second PCR of about 7 to 11 cycles using a sample-barcoded 5' primer and a J-beta primer mix. TCRdb redid the calling of the 5' RACE reads with MiXCR, one entry per CDR3 protein. The sample has under 1,000,000 distinct CDR3 sequences; about 47% are singletons. Germline V gives CDR1 DFQATT, CDR2 SNEGSKA (reference sequence). This CDR3 is built from 10 residues. V lost 1 base and J 8 bases, leaving 5 bases between the germline ends. J is TRBJ2-5 and V is TRBV20-1, with D possibly being TRBD2 (5 bases). This sequence originates from a man older than 75 in good health. The specimen was blood. In nucleotides, the CDR3 is TGCAGTGCTAGAGGGACTACCCAGTACTTC. Translation gives CSARGTTQYF.